The source of this T cell receptor (beta chain) is a study of CXCR3-negative and CXCR3-positive naive CD8 T cells. Study context: Each library held about 1.5 +/- 0.3 million TRB reads, approximately 130 million in total. General observations from the study: Naive cells, whether CXCR3-negative or CXCR3-positive, had similar TRBV-TRBJ usage, while memory cells differed. The study found more hydrophobic TRB CDR3s in CXCR3-positive naive cells than in CXCR3-negative naive cells. Naive subsets had comparable surface CD5; TCR strength was inferred from TRB CDR3 properties.

Remarks on this clonotype: What it binds is not known.

The libraries of TRB cDNA were constructed through 5' RACE using UMI labels. For each CDR3 protein, TCRdb gives one entry from its re-call of the 5' RACE reads, without DNA. The sample's table shows approximately 140,000 distinct CDR3 sequences. CDR1 and CDR2 from the germline V gene are LGHDT and YNNKEL (reference sequence). The CDR3 has 15 amino acids. The chain uses TRBV3-1 and TRBJ1-1. Source material: naive CXCR3+ CD8+ T cells from blood. The subset here: CD45RO-CCR7+CD27+CD95- naive CD8+ T cells expressing CXCR3 (TNR3+). This TCR derives from a human donor in good health. Some clones in this sample may be carry-over from other donors' samples. CDR3 residues: CASSPSNPTSTEAFF.